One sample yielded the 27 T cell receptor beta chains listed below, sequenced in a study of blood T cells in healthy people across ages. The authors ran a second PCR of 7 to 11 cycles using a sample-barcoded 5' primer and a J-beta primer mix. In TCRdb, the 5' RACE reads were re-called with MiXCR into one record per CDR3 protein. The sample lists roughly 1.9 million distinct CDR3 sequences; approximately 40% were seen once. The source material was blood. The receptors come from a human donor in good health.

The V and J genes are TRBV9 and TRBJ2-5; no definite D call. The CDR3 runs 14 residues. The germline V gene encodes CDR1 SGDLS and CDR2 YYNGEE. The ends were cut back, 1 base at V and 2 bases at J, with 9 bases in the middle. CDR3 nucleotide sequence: TGTGCCAGCAGCGTAAAAGCGCAACAAGAGACCCAGTACTTC. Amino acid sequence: CASSVKAQQETQYF.

The DNA of the CDR3 is TGTGCCAGCAGCTCTACTCCCGGGAGTACTGAAGCTTTCTTT. The encoded protein is CASSSTPGSTEAFF. The chain links TRBV7-8 to TRBJ1-1; no clear D. In germline, CDR1 is SGHVS, CDR2 FQNEAQ. V was cut by 4 bases and J by 5 bases, with 14 bases left in between. The CDR3 has 14 residues.

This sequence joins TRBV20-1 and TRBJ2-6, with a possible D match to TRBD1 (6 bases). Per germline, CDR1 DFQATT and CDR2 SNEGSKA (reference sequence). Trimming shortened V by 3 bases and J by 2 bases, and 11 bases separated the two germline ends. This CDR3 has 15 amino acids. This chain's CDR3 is CSASDTGTGANVLTF. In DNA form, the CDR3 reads TGCAGTGCTAGCGACACAGGGACTGGGGCCAACGTCCTGACTTTC.

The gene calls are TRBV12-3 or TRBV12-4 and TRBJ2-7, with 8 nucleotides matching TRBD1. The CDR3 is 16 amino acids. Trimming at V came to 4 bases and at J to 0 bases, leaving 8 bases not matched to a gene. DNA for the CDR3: TGTGCCAGCAGTTCCGGACAGGGCCCACGCTCCTACGAGCAGTACTTC. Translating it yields CASSSGQGPRSYEQYF.

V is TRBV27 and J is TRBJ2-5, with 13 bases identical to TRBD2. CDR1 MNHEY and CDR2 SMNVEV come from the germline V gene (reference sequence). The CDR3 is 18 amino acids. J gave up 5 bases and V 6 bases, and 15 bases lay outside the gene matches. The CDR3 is CASSKIGTSGVKWETQYF. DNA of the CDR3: TGTGCCAGCAGCAAGATCGGGACTAGCGGGGTAAAGTGGGAGACCCAGTACTTC.

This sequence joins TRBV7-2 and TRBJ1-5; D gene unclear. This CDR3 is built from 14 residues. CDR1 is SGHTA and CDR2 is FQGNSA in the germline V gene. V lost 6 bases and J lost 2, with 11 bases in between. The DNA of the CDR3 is TGTGCCAGCAGGGCTACAAACGGCAATCAGCCCCAGCATTTT. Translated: CASRATNGNQPQHF.

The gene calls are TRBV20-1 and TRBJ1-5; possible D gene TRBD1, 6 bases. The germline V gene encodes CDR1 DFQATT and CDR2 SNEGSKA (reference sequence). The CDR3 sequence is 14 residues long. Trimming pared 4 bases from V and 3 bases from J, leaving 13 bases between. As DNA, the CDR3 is TGCAGTGCTACCAGACAGGCGTTCAATCAGCCCCAGCATTTT. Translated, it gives CSATRQAFNQPQHF.

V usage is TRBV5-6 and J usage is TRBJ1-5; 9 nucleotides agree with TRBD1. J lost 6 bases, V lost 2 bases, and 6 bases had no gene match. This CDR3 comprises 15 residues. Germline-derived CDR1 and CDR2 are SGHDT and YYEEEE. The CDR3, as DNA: TGTGCCAGCAGCTTTGGTCCGGGACAGGGTCAGCCCCAGCATTTT. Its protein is CASSFGPGQGQPQHF.

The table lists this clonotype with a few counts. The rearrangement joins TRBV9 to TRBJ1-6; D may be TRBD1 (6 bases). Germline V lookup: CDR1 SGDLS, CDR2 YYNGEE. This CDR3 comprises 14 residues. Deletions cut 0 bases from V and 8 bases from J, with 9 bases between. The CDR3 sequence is CASSVGQEDSPLHF. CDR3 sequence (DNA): TGTGCCAGCAGCGTAGGACAGGAGGATTCACCCCTCCACTTT.

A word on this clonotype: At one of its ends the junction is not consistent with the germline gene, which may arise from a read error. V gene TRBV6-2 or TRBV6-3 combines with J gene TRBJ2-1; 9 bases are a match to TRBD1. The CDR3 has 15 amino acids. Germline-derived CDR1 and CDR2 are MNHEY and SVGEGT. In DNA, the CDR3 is TGTGCCAACAGTTACCCAACAGGGGGCAAGGATGAGCAGTTCTTC. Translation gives CANSYPTGGKDEQFF.

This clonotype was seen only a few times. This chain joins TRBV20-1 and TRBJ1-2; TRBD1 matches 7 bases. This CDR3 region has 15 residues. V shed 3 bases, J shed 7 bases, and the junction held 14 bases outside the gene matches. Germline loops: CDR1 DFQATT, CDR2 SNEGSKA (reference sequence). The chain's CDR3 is CSARPRDSVAGGYTF. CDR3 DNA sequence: TGCAGTGCTAGGCCCCGGGACAGTGTAGCGGGTGGCTACACCTTC.

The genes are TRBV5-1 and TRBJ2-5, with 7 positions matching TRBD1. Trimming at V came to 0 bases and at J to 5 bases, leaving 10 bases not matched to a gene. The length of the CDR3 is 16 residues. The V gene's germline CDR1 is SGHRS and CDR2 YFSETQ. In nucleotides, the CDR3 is TGCGCCAGCAGCTTGGGGACAGGATGGCGAGGGGAGACCCAGTACTTC. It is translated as CASSLGTGWRGETQYF.

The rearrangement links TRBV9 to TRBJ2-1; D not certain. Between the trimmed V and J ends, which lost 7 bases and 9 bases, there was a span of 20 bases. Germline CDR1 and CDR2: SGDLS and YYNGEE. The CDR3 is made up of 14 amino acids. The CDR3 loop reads CASRPDSSWGEQFF. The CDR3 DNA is TGTGCCAGCCGACCTGACTCCTCCTGGGGTGAGCAGTTCTTC.

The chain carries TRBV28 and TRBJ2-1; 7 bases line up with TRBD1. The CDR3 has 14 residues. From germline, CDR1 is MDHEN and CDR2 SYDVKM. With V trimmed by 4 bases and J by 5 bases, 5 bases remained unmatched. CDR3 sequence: CASSSRDSHNEQFF. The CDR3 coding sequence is TGTGCCAGCAGTTCCCGGGACAGTCACAATGAGCAGTTCTTC. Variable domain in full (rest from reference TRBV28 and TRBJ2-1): DVKVTQSSRYLVKRTGEKVFLECVQDMDHENMFWYRQDPGLGLRLIYFSYDVKMKEKGDIPEGYSVSREKKERFSLILESASTNQTSMYLCASSSRDSHNEQFFGPGTRLTVL.

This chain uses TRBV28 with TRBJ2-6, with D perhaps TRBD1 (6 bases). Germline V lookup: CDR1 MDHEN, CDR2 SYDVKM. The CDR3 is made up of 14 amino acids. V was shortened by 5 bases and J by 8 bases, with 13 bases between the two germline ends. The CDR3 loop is CASSGGGPTNVLTF. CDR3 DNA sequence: TGTGCCAGCAGTGGGGGCGGCCCCACCAACGTCCTGACTTTC.

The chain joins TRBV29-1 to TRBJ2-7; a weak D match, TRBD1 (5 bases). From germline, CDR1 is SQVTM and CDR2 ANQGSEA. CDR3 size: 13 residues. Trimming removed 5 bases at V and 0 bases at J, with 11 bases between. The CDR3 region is CSVTSGLSYEQYF. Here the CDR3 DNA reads TGCAGCGTTACCTCAGGGCTCTCCTACGAGCAGTACTTC.

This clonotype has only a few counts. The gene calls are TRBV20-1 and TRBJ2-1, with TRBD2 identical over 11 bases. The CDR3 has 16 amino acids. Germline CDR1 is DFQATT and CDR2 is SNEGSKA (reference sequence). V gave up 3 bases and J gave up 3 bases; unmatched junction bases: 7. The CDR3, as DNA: TGCAGTGCTAGTCCCATAGCGGGGGGGCACTACAATGAGCAGTTCTTC. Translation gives CSASPIAGGHYNEQFF.

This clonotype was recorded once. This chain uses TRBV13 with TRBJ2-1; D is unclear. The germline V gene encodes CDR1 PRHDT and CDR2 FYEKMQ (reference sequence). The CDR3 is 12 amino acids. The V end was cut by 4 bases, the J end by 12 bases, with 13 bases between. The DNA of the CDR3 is TGTGCCAGCAGCTATGGACCGAGAGCGCAGTTCTTC. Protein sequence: CASSYGPRAQFF.

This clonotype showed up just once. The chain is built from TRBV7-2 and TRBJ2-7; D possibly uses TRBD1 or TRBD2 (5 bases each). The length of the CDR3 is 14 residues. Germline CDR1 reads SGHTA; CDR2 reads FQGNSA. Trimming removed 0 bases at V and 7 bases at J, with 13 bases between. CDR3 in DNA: TGTGCCAGCAGCTTAGCGGGGGTCCACAATGAGCAGTACTTC. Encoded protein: CASSLAGVHNEQYF.

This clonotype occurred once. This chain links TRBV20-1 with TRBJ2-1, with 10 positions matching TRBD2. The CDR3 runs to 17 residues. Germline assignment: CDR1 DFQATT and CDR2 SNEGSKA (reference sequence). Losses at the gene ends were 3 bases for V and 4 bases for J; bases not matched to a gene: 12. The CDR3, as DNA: TGCAGTGCTAGCCCCCTCGGAGCGGGGGGGCCTTACAATGAGCAGTTCTTC. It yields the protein CSASPLGAGGPYNEQFF.

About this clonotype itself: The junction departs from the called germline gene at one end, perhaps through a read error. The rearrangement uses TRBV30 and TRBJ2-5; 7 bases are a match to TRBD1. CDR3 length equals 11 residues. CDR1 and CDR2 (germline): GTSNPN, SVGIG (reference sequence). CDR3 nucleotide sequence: TGTGCGTGGACAGGCGGCGAGACCCAGTACTTC. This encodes CAWTGGETQYF. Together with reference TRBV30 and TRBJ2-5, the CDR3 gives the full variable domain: SQTIHQWPATLVQPVGSPLSLECTVEGTSNPNLYWYRQAAGRGLQLLFYSVGIGQISSEVPQNLSASRPQDRQFILSSKKLLLSDSGFYLCAWTGGETQYFGPGTRLLVL.

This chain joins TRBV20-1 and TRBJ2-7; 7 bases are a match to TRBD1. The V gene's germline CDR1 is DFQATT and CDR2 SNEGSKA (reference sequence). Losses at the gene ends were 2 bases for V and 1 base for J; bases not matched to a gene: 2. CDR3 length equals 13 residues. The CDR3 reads CSARQDRSYEQYF. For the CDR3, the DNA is TGCAGTGCTAGACAGGACAGGTCCTACGAGCAGTACTTC.

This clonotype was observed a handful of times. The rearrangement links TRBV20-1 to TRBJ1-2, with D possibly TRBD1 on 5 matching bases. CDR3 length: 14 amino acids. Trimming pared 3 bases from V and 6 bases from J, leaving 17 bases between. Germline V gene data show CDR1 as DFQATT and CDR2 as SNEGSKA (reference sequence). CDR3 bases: TGCAGTGCTAGTGGGGACTGGGGGGAAGATGGCTACACCTTC. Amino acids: CSASGDWGEDGYTF.

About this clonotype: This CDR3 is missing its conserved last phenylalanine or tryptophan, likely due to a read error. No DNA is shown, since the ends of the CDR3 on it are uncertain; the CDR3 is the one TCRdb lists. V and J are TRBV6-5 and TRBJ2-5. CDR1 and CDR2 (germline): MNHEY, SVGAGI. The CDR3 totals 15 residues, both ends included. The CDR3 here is CASSIQTNYGYTFGS.

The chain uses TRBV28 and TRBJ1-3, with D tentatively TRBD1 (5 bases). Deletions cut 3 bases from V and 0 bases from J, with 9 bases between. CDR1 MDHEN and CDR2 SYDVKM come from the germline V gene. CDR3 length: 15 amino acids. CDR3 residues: CASSFWGDSGNTIYF. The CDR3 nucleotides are TGTGCCAGCAGTTTTTGGGGGGACTCTGGAAACACCATATATTTT.

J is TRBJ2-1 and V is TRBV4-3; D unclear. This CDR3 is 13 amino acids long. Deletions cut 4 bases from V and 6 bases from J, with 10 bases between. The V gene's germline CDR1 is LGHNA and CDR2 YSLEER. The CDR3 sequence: CASSPTISNEQFF. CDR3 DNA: TGCGCCAGCAGCCCCACAATAAGCAATGAGCAGTTCTTC.

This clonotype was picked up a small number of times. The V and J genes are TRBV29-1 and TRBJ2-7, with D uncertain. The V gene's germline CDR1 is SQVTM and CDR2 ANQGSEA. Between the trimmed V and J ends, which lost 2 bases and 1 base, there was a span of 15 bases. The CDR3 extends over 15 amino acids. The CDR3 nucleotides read TGCAGCGTTGAATTGGGTCTTGACGGATCCTACGAGCAGTACTTC. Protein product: CSVELGLDGSYEQYF.